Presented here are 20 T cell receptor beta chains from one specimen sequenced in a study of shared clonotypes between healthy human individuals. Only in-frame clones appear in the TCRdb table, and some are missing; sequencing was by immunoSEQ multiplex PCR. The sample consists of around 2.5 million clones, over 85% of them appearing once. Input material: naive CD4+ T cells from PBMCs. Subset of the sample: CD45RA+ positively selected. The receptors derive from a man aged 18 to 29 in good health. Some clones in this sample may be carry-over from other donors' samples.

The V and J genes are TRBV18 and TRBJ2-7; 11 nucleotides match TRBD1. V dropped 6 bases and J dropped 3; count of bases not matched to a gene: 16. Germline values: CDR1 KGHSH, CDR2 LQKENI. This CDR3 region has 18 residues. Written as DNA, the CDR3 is TGTGCCAGCTCCCCAACCTGGACAGGGGGCTCCCTGTACTACGAGCAGTACTTC. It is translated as CASSPTWTGGSLYYEQYF.

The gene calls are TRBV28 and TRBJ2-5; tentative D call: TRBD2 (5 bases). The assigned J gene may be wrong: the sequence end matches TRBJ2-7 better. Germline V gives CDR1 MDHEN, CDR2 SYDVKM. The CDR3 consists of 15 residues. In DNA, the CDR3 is TGTGCCAGCAGTACCCGGACTGTTAGGGCCTACGAGCAGTACTTC. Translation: CASSTRTVRAYEQYF.

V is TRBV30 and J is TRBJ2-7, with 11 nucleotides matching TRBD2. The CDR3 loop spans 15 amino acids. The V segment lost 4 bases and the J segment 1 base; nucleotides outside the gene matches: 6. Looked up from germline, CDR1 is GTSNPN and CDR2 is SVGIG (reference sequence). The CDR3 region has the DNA TGTGCCTGGACCCTTCTAGCGGGAGGTTCCTACGAGCAGTACTTC. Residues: CAWTLLAGGSYEQYF.

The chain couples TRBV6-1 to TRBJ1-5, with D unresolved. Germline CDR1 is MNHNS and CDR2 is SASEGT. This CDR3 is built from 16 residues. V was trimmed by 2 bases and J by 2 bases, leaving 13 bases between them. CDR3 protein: CASSEHATGGNQPQHF. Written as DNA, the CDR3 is TGTGCCAGCAGTGAACACGCGACTGGGGGCAATCAGCCCCAGCATTTT.

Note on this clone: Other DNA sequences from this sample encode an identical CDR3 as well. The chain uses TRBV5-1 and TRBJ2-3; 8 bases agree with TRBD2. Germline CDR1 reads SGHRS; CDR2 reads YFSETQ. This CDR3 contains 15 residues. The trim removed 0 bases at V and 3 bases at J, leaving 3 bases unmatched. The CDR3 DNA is TGCGCCAGCAGCTTGGCAGCGGGAGTTACAGATACGCAGTATTTT. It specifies CASSLAAGVTDTQYF. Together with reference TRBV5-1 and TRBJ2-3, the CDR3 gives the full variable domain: KAGVTQTPRYLIKTRGQQVTLSCSPISGHRSVSWYQQTPGQGLQFLFEYFSETQRNKGNFPGRFSGRQFSNSRSEMNVSTLELGDSALYLCASSLAAGVTDTQYFGPGTRLTVL.

The CDR3 loop is CASSLSSRGGHSYEQYF. CDR3 coding DNA: TGTGCCAGCAGCCTTTCCTCGCGAGGGGGTCACTCCTACGAGCAGTACTTC. The V gene is TRBV11-1, the J gene TRBJ2-7; D is perhaps TRBD1 (6 bases). This CDR3 comprises 17 residues. Trimming left V 5 bases short and J 0 bases short, with 20 bases between. Germline-derived CDR1 and CDR2 are SGHAT and FQDESV (reference sequence).

The CDR3 loop reads CASSLEIVGTPHTGELFF. The DNA for the CDR3 is TGTGCCAGCAGCCTTGAGATAGTCGGGACACCTCACACCGGGGAGCTGTTTTTT. The V and J genes are TRBV11-3 and TRBJ2-2; D may be TRBD1 (6 bases). Trimming removed 5 bases at V and 3 bases at J, with 22 bases between. Germline CDR1 SGHNT, CDR2 YENEEA. This CDR3 spans 18 amino acids.

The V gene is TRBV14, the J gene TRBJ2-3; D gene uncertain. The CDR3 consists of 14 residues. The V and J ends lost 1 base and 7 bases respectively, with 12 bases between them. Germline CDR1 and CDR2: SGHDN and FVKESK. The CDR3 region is CASSQVSPPNTQYF. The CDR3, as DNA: TGTGCCAGCAGCCAAGTTTCCCCGCCAAATACGCAGTATTTT.

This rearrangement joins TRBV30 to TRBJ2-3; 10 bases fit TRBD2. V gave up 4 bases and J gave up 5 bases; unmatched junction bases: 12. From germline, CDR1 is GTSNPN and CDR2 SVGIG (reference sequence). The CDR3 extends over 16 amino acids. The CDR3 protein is CAWTRGLAGVIDTQYF. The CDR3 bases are TGTGCCTGGACTCGCGGTCTAGCGGGAGTGATAGATACGCAGTATTTT. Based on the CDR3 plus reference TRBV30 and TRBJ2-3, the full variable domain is SQTIHQWPATLVQPVGSPLSLECTVEGTSNPNLYWYRQAAGRGLQLLFYSVGIGQISSEVPQNLSASRPQDRQFILSSKKLLLSDSGFYLCAWTRGLAGVIDTQYFGPGTRLTVL.

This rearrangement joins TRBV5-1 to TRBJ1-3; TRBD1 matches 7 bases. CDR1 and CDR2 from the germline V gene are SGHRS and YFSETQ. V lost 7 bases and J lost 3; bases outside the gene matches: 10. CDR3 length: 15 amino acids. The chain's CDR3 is CASAKTQGDGNTIYF. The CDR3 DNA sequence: TGCGCCAGCGCTAAGACTCAGGGGGATGGAAACACCATATATTTT.

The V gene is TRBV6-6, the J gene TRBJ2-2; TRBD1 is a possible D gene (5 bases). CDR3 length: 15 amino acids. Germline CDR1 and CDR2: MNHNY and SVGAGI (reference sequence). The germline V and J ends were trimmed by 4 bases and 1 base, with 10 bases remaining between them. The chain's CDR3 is CASSSSDRNTGELFF. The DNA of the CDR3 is TGTGCCAGCAGTTCCTCCGACAGGAACACCGGGGAGCTGTTTTTT.

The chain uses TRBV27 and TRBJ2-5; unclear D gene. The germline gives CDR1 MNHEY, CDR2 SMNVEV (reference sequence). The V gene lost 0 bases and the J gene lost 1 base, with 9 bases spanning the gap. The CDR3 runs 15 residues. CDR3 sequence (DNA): TGTGCCAGCAGTTTATCGAGGCGGTTCCAAGAGACCCAGTACTTC. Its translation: CASSLSRRFQETQYF.

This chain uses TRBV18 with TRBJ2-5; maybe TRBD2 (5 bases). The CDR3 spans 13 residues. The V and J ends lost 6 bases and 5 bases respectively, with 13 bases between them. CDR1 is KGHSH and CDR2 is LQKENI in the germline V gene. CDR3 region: CASSGGGVETQYF. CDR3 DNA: TGTGCCAGCTCCGGAGGAGGTGTGGAGACCCAGTACTTC.

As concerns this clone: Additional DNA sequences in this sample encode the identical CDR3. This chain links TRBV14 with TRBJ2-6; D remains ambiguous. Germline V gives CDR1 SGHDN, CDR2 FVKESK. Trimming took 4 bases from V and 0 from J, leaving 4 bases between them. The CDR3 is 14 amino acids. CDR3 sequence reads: CASSPSSGANVLTF. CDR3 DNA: TGTGCCAGCAGCCCTAGCTCTGGGGCCAACGTCCTGACTTTC. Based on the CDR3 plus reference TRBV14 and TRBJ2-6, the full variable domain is EAGVTQFPSHSVIEKGQTVTLRCDPISGHDNLYWYRRVMGKEIKFLLHFVKESKQDESGMPNNRFLAERTGGTYSTLKVQPAELEDSGVYFCASSPSSGANVLTFGAGSRLTVL.

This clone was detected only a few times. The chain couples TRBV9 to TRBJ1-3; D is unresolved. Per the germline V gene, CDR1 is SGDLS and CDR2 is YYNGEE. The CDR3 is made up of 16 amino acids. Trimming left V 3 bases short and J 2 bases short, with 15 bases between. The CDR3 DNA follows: TGTGCCAGCAGCGGAGGAAACCAGGTTGCTGGAAACACCATATATTTT. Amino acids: CASSGGNQVAGNTIYF.

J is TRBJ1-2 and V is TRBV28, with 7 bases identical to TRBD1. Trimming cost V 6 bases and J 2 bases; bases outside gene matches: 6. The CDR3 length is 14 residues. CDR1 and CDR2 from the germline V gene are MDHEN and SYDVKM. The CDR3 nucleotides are TGTGCCAGCAGACGGGTACAGGGGAACTATGGCTACACCTTC. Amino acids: CASRRVQGNYGYTF.

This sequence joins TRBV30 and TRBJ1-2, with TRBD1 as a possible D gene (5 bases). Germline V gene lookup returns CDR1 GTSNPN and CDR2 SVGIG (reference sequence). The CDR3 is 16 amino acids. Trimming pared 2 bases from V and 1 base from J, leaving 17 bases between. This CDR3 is CAWSWGGAVLNYGYTF. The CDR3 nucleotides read TGTGCCTGGAGTTGGGGAGGGGCGGTCCTTAACTATGGCTACACCTTC.

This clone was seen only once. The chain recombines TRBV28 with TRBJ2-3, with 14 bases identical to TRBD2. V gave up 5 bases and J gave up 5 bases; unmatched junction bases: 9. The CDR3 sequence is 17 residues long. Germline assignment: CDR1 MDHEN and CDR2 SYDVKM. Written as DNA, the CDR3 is TGTGCCAGCAGTCCTCTGGGGACTAGCGGGAGTCGAGATACGCAGTATTTT. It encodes CASSPLGTSGSRDTQYF.

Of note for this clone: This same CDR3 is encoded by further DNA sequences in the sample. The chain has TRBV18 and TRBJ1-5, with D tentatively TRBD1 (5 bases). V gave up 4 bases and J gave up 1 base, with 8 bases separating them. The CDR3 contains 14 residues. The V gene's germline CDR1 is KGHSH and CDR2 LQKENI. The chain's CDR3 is CASSLGGSNQPQHF. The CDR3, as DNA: TGTGCCAGCTCACTTGGGGGGAGCAATCAGCCCCAGCATTTT.

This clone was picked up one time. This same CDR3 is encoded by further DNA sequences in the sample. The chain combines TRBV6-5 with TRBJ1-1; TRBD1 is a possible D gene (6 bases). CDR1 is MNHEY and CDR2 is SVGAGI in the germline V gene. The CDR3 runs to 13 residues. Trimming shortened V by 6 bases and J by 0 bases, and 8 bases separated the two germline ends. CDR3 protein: CASRTGLNTEAFF. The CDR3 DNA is TGTGCCAGCAGGACAGGTTTGAACACTGAAGCTTTCTTT.